This TCR beta chain was obtained from a study of OX40 agonist ivuxolimab in advanced cancers. The study, taken as a whole, reports: With doses of 0.1 to 3.0 mg/kg, CD4+ and CD8+ blood T cells had undergone clonal expansion by week 6.

Turning to this clone: Its antigen is unknown.

Baseline was the first blood sampling point, followed by cycle 4 day 1 and cycle 7 day 1. The repertoire was sequenced with immunoSEQ multiplex PCR; TCRdb's copy has only in-frame clones and lacks some. The sample lists about 54,000 clones; less than 95% were seen once. The CDR3 has 16 residues. Germline V gene lookup returns CDR1 KGHSH and CDR2 LQKENI. V lost 5 bases, J lost 6 bases, and 19 bases lay in between. The source material was CD4+ or CD8+ T cells sorted from blood, sampled in a trial of the OX40 agonist ivuxolimab. The chain recombines TRBV18 with TRBJ2-2; D uncertain. The TCR originated in an adult with an advanced solid tumor such as melanoma, head and neck, liver or kidney cancer. DNA of the CDR3: TGTGCCAGCTCAAAACCATCCGCGCGTGGAGCCGGGGAGCTGTTTTTT. Encoded protein: CASSKPSARGAGELFF.